This T cell receptor beta chain was identified in a study of a mutant IDH1 vaccine in newly diagnosed glioma. Study-level background: Vaccination was launched 4-6 weeks after radiotherapy alone, or with temozolomide cycles. Treated patients were roughly 62% male, roughly 40% female, mean age around 40 years.

Sequenced by immunoSEQ multiplex PCR; TCRdb stores in-frame clones only, minus some. Here the sample spans tens of thousands of clones, roughly four fifths being singletons. Time point specified: week 23, last vaccination. With topical imiquimod, each dose of the vaccine consisted of 300 ug of mutant IDH1 20-mer peptide. Concerning this clone itself: Its antigen is not known.

The ends were cut back, 10 bases at V and 0 bases at J, with 11 bases in the middle. Germline assignment: CDR1 SGHNT and CDR2 YYREEE (reference sequence). This CDR3 comprises 13 residues. Points from the study as a whole: Pseudoprogression seemed unrelated to changes in top peripheral T cell clonotypes. In 85% to 95% of patients, immune responses induced by the vaccine occurred.

The sequence was obtained from a middle-aged man with glioma. The material was PBMCs, obtained from a glioma patient whose treatment included an IDH1 peptide vaccine. The chain uses TRBV5-4 and TRBJ2-4, with D perhaps being TRBD1 or TRBD2 (5 bases each). The CDR3 nucleotides are TGTGCCGCCGGGGCACTAGCCAAAAACATTCAGTACTTC. It yields the protein CAAGALAKNIQYF.